A selection of T cell receptor beta chains follows, all from one sample in a study of OX40 agonist ivuxolimab in advanced cancers. The data were produced by immunoSEQ multiplex PCR, yet TCRdb's version contains in-frame clones alone and is incomplete. The sample carries about 93,000 clones, roughly 94% recorded once. Sample: CD4+ or CD8+ T cells sorted from blood, taken in a trial of the OX40 agonist ivuxolimab. The receptors originated from an adult with an advanced solid tumor such as melanoma, head and neck, liver or kidney cancer. CDR3s include the opening cysteine and the closing phenylalanine or tryptophan. A D gene is named only where the DNA matches it firmly. For some rows the clone size is stated as once, few or many, or as a class when expanded; others skip it.

TRBV19,TRBJ2-4,NA,NA,CASSSFLGNIQYF,TGTGCCAGTAGTAGCTTTCTGGGGAACATTCAGTACTTC
TRBV5-5,TRBJ1-5,NA,NA,CASSFLNTGSRPQHF,TGTGCCAGCAGCTTCTTGAATACAGGGAGTCGGCCCCAGCATTTT
TRBV19,TRBJ2-3,NA,TRBD2,CASSTPSGVTDTQYF,TGTGCCAGTAGTACGCCTAGCGGGGTCACAGATACGCAGTATTTT
TRBV5-1,TRBJ1-1,NA,NA,CASSGAFSNTEAFF,TGCGCCAGCAGCGGGGCTTTTTCGAACACTGAAGCTTTCTTT
TRBV6-6,TRBJ2-7,NA,NA,CASSQASDEQYF,TGTGCCAGCAGCCAGGCTAGTGACGAGCAGTACTTC
TRBV9,TRBJ2-2,NA,NA,CASSVVANTGELFF,TGTGCCAGCAGCGTAGTAGCGAACACCGGGGAGCTGTTTTTT
TRBV2,TRBJ1-1,NA,NA,CASSAEGSSEAFF,TGTGCCAGCAGTGCAGAGGGGTCGAGTGAAGCTTTCTTT
TRBV5-1,TRBJ2-3,NA,TRBD2,CASSYGTSGGAGDTQYF,TGCGCCAGCAGCTACGGGACTAGCGGGGGGGCTGGAGATACGCAGTATTTT
TRBV6-1,TRBJ1-1,once,TRBD1,CASTLRQGVVTEAFF,TGTGCCAGCACCTTGAGACAGGGGGTTGTGACTGAAGCTTTCTTT
TRBV9,TRBJ2-1,NA,TRBD2,CASSARGTSGTIGEQFF,TGTGCCAGCAGCGCACGAGGGACTAGCGGGACTATTGGGGAGCAGTTCTTC
TRBV5-1,TRBJ2-5,NA,TRBD2,CASSLTLAGGPETQYF,TGCGCCAGCAGCTTGACCCTAGCGGGGGGGCCGGAGACCCAGTACTTC
TRBV7-9,TRBJ1-2,NA,NA,CASSLDLSRTGYTF,TGTGCCAGCAGCTTAGATCTCTCACGGACCGGCTACACCTTC
TRBV5-6,TRBJ1-6,NA,NA,CASSYQRQTYNSPLHF,TGTGCCAGCAGCTACCAACGACAAACCTATAATTCACCCCTCCACTTT
TRBV30,TRBJ1-4,NA,TRBD1,CAWLRTGLNEKLFF,TGTGCCTGGCTCCGGACAGGCTTAAATGAAAAACTGTTTTTT
TRBV9,TRBJ2-5,NA,NA,CASSPQATTETQYF,TGTGCCAGCAGCCCCCAGGCCACGACGGAGACCCAGTACTTC
TRBV7-6,TRBJ2-1,NA,NA,CASRGPLGANEQFF,TGTGCCAGCAGGGGACCCTTGGGGGCCAATGAGCAGTTCTTC
TRBV7-2,TRBJ2-5,NA,NA,CASSSHGLQETQYF,TGTGCCAGCAGCTCCCATGGCCTCCAAGAGACCCAGTACTTC
TRBV5-1,TRBJ2-1,NA,NA,CASSAQLERDNEQFF,TGCGCCAGCTCCGCTCAACTAGAGAGGGACAATGAGCAGTTCTTC
TRBV29-1,TRBJ2-7,NA,NA,CSVEVAGTSEQYF,TGCAGCGTTGAAGTGGCAGGGACTTCCGAGCAGTACTTC
TRBV30,TRBJ1-1,NA,TRBD1,CAWAGTGRPEAFF,TGTGCCTGGGCCGGGACAGGGAGGCCTGAAGCTTTCTTT
TRBV6-7,TRBJ1-5,NA,NA,CASSYSPQGPYIRRNQPQHF,TGTGCCAGCAGTTACTCGCCCCAGGGGCCTTACATACGCCGCAATCAGCCCCAGCATTTT
TRBV9,TRBJ1-1,once,TRBD1,CASSQGTGTEAFF,TGTGCCAGCAGCCAAGGGACAGGAACTGAAGCTTTCTTT
TRBV29-1,TRBJ1-3,NA,TRBD1,CSVADRGSSGNTIYF,TGCAGCGTTGCAGACAGGGGATCATCTGGAAACACCATATATTTT
TRBV27,TRBJ1-4,NA,NA,CASSQGSNEKLFF,TGTGCCAGCAGCCAGGGGAGTAATGAAAAACTGTTTTTT
TRBV29-1,TRBJ2-4,NA,NA,CSVEGQGGNIQYF,TGCAGCGTTGAGGGGCAGGGTGGAAACATTCAGTACTTC
TRBV11-3,TRBJ2-4,NA,TRBD2,CASSRGGAGNIQYF,TGTGCCAGCAGCCGCGGGGGGGCCGGTAACATTCAGTACTTC
TRBV7-3,TRBJ2-7,NA,NA,CASSLAPGTGYEQYF,TGTGCCAGCAGCTTAGCTCCTGGGACGGGCTACGAGCAGTACTTC
TRBV7-6,TRBJ1-2,once,TRBD1,CATTYRDSYGYTF,TGTGCCACCACGTATCGGGACAGCTATGGCTACACCTTC
TRBV15,TRBJ2-1,NA,NA,CATSRSRVRGPGNEQFF,TGTGCCACCAGCAGGTCCCGCGTGCGGGGGCCGGGGAATGAGCAGTTCTTC
TRBV11-3,TRBJ2-1,NA,TRBD2,CASSHGLASSYNEQFF,TGTGCCAGCAGCCACGGACTAGCCAGCTCCTACAATGAGCAGTTCTTC
TRBV7-9,TRBJ1-2,NA,TRBD1,CASSFADRSISGYTF,TGTGCCAGCAGCTTCGCGGACAGGTCCATCTCTGGCTACACCTTC
TRBV11-3,TRBJ2-2,NA,NA,CASSINGAGELFF,TGTGCCAGCAGCATAAATGGGGCCGGGGAGCTGTTTTTT
TRBV6-5,TRBJ2-1,NA,NA,CAARGPSYNEQFF,TGTGCCGCCCGGGGGCCTTCCTACAATGAGCAGTTCTTC
TRBV6-9,TRBJ1-1,NA,TRBD1,CASSYDRGSTEAFF,TGTGCCAGCAGTTACGACAGGGGTAGCACTGAAGCTTTCTTT
TRBV9,TRBJ1-5,NA,NA,CASSVDAGIRPQHF,TGTGCCAGCAGCGTAGATGCAGGGATTCGGCCCCAGCATTTT
TRBV30,TRBJ2-1,NA,NA,CAWSVIYEQFF,TGTGCCTGGAGTGTAATCTATGAGCAGTTCTTC
TRBV30,TRBJ1-1,NA,NA,CAWSRTGAREAFF,TGTGCCTGGAGCAGGACCGGGGCCCGAGAAGCTTTCTTT
TRBV5-8,TRBJ2-4,NA,TRBD2,CASSLSSGGFGNIQYF,TGTGCCAGCAGCTTGAGTAGCGGGGGTTTCGGTAACATTCAGTACTTC
TRBV5-1,TRBJ2-3,once,NA,CASSLDPRSTDTQYF,TGCGCCAGCAGCTTGGACCCACGGAGCACAGATACGCAGTATTTT
TRBV19,TRBJ1-4,once,NA,CASRGGGSGEKLFF,TGTGCCAGTAGAGGAGGAGGGTCGGGTGAAAAACTGTTTTTT
TRBV6-5,TRBJ1-1,once,NA,CASSARTANTEAFF,TGTGCCAGCAGTGCGAGGACAGCTAACACTGAAGCTTTCTTT
TRBV11-1,TRBJ2-3,NA,TRBD1,CASSTPGQSTDTQYF,TGTGCCAGCAGCACGCCGGGACAGAGCACAGATACGCAGTATTTT
TRBV10-1,TRBJ2-1,NA,NA,CASSPSGAINEQFF,TGCGCCAGCAGTCCCTCCGGAGCCATCAATGAGCAGTTCTTC
TRBV5-1,TRBJ2-2,NA,NA,CASLGAVNTGELFF,TGCGCCAGCCTCGGGGCGGTGAACACCGGGGAGCTGTTTTTT
TRBV30,TRBJ2-2,NA,NA,CAWTGSELSSGELFF,TGTGCCTGGACAGGATCAGAGCTCAGCTCCGGGGAGCTGTTTTTT
TRBV9,TRBJ2-2,NA,NA,CASSPPASKKFRNTGELFF,TGTGCCAGCAGCCCCCCGGCTAGCAAAAAATTCCGAAACACCGGGGAGCTGTTTTTT
TRBV19,TRBJ1-2,NA,NA,CASSVPGSLTHYGYTF,TGTGCCAGTAGTGTGCCAGGGTCCCTAACCCACTATGGCTACACCTTC
TRBV30,TRBJ1-5,NA,NA,CAWSGSVNQPQHF,TGTGCCTGGAGTGGCAGTGTCAATCAGCCCCAGCATTTT
TRBV28,TRBJ1-6,NA,NA,CASIGGGGMAPLHF,TGTGCCAGCATAGGGGGAGGTGGGATGGCACCCCTCCACTTT
TRBV13,TRBJ1-2,NA,TRBD1,CASSRRTGPTAGYTF,TGTGCCAGCAGCCGACGGACAGGACCCACAGCAGGCTACACCTTC
TRBV5-4,TRBJ1-5,once,NA,CASSPGLDSNQPQHF,TGTGCCAGCAGCCCGGGACTTGATAGCAATCAGCCCCAGCATTTT
TRBV27,TRBJ2-2,NA,TRBD2,CASSPQSAGYSGELFF,TGTGCCAGCAGCCCACAGTCAGCGGGATATAGCGGGGAGCTGTTTTTT
TRBV6-5,TRBJ2-1,NA,TRBD1,CASSSRTGFDEQFF,TGTGCCAGCAGTTCTCGGACAGGGTTCGATGAGCAGTTCTTC
TRBV6-6,TRBJ1-6,few,NA,CASSTGNSPLHF,TGTGCCAGCTCTACGGGGAATTCACCCCTCCACTTT
TRBV12-2,TRBJ1-1,NA,NA,CASRPTTGAPMFRTEAFF,TGTGCAAGTCGCCCTACTACAGGGGCACCTATGTTTCGCACTGAAGCTTTCTTT
TRBV1,TRBJ1-2,NA,NA,CTSSQDPGRTGDYGYTF,TGCACCAGCAGCCAAGATCCGGGTCGGACGGGAGACTATGGCTACACCTTC